The 8 T cell receptor beta chains given below trace back to one sample, sequenced in a study of T cell responses to AZD1222 COVID-19 vaccine. Measured with immunoSEQ multiplex PCR; TCRdb has only the in-frame clones, and not every one. There are 66,000 or so clones in the sample; 79% occur only once, and approximately 23% lies in the top ten. This material consisted of peripheral blood, taken on day 0 of MenACWY control vaccination. The receptors originated from an adult in good health.

V gene TRBV10-3 combines with J gene TRBJ1-1; no firm D call. This CDR3 spans 15 amino acids. Trimming stripped 4 bases from V and 4 bases from J, with 16 bases between. The germline V gene encodes CDR1 ENHRY and CDR2 SYGVKD. CDR3 DNA: TGTGCCATCAGTGTAGCAGGCATTCTGGGCACTGAAGCTTTCTTT. Encoded protein: CAISVAGILGTEAFF.

V gene TRBV4-1 combines with J gene TRBJ1-2; D call uncertain. Germline values: CDR1 MGHRA, CDR2 YSYEKL. The CDR3 extends over 13 amino acids. V was shortened by 0 bases and J by 2 bases, with 4 bases between the two germline ends. In DNA form, the CDR3 reads TGCGCCAGCAGCCAAGACGGCAACTATGGCTACACCTTC. The encoded protein is CASSQDGNYGYTF.

The chain couples TRBV19 to TRBJ1-5; D not certain. The CDR3 runs 13 residues. V lost 5 bases and J lost 4, with 9 bases in between. The germline V gene encodes CDR1 LNHDA and CDR2 SQIVND (reference sequence). In DNA form, the CDR3 reads TGTGCCAGTAGTTCCACACAGAATCAGCCCCAGCATTTT. Encoded protein: CASSSTQNQPQHF.

This clone was counted a single time. The CDR3 region is CASSLDISYEQYF. The CDR3 DNA sequence: TGTGCCAGCAGCTTAGACATCTCCTACGAGCAGTACTTC. The chain uses TRBV7-9 and TRBJ2-7; D call uncertain. CDR1 and CDR2 (germline): SEHNR, FQNEAQ (reference sequence). This CDR3 comprises 13 residues. The germline V and J ends were trimmed by 1 base and 0 bases, with 4 bases remaining between them.

The gene calls are TRBV30 and TRBJ2-2, with 7 bases that match TRBD1. V gave up 4 bases and J gave up 3 bases; unmatched junction bases: 8. Germline V gene sequence: CDR1 GTSNPN, CDR2 SVGIG (reference sequence). This CDR3 contains 15 residues. CDR3 coding DNA: TGTGCCTGGAAGAGGGGGCGAAGAGACACCGGGGAGCTGTTTTTT. As protein: CAWKRGRRDTGELFF.

V usage is TRBV6-5 and J usage is TRBJ2-1; D gene uncertain. With 5 bases removed from V and 2 bases from J, the gap between germline ends came to 10 bases. Germline CDR1 and CDR2: MNHEY and SVGAGI. The CDR3 has 14 residues. The CDR3 here is CASSTSSPYNEQFF. The CDR3 DNA sequence: TGTGCCAGCAGTACAAGTTCTCCCTACAATGAGCAGTTCTTC.

The J gene is TRBJ1-1, the V gene TRBV7-2, with D possibly TRBD1 on 6 matching bases. Germline V gives CDR1 SGHTA, CDR2 FQGNSA. Trimming removed 8 bases from V and 6 bases from J, with 13 bases in between. The CDR3 covers 12 residues. The CDR3 DNA is TGTGCCAGCCAGAGGAGGGGGGCTGAAGCTTTCTTT. It translates to CASQRRGAEAFF.

The chain combines TRBV4-1 with TRBJ2-3, with 15 bases identical to TRBD2. CDR1 is MGHRA, CDR2 YSYEKL, per germline. After removal of 3 bases from V and 1 base from J, the junction contained 5 bases not matched to a gene. This CDR3 comprises 18 residues. Here the CDR3 reads CASSHIGLAGGGTDTQYF. The DNA for the CDR3 is TGCGCCAGCAGCCACATAGGACTAGCGGGGGGGGGCACAGATACGCAGTATTTT.